This note documents a single TCR beta chain sequence. What it binds is unknown. Both 60 Vbeta primers and 13 Jbeta primers went into the PCR. In the original processing: Among the unique TCR beta chains that a later analysis counted, about 81 million in all, approximately 12 million were shared. Here immunoSEQ multiplex PCR was the method, and the copy in TCRdb shows in-frame clones only, minus some. The DNA gave D and trimming, while V, J and clone size come from that table. The data contain around 85,000 clones, less than 85% of them seen just once; the ten biggest clones take up 4% to 5%. The germline gives CDR1 SGHDN, CDR2 FVKESK. V lost 4 bases, J lost 3 bases, and 8 bases stayed unmatched. CDR3 size: 15 residues. This entry comes from a study of cytomegalovirus exposure and HLA in healthy donors. Overall study findings and caveats: Fewer N-insertions (relative to the approximately 700-donor mean) were reportedly seen in an Asian-associated ancestry cluster in a later analysis. Testing in vitro showed a few CMV-associated chains specific for CMV antigens.

The V call is TRBV14, the J call TRBJ1-1, with 7 bases lining up with TRBD1. The sample was PBMCs. This TCR derives from a man aged 60-69 years in good health and CMV-seronegative. The CDR3 loop is CASSLTGARYTEAFF. The CDR3 bases are TGTGCCAGCAGCCTCACAGGGGCGCGGTACACTGAAGCTTTCTTT.